These 32 T cell receptor beta chains came from one sample sequenced in a study of T cells in Graves' hyperthyroidism and ophthalmopathy. Amplified TCR beta CDR3 regions came from RNA transcripts. A first-round RT-PCR of the TCR CDR3 used the HTBI primer set. TCRdb reprocessed the multiplex PCR reads via MiXCR and lists one record per CDR3 protein. In the table there are a few hundred thousand distinct CDR3 sequences, roughly 13% of which are singletons. The sequencing sample was made of blood. These receptors were obtained from a woman in her late teens or twenties with Graves' hyperthyroidism.

The CDR3 loop reads CASSAPGQGAQETQYF. The CDR3 bases are TGTGCCAGTAGTGCGCCGGGACAGGGGGCCCAAGAGACCCAGTACTTC. This chain uses TRBV19 with TRBJ2-5, with 12 bases lining up with TRBD1. Germline V lookup: CDR1 LNHDA, CDR2 SQIVND (reference sequence). The length of the CDR3 is 16 residues. The V gene end was trimmed by 5 bases and the J gene end by 1 base; junction bases not matched to a gene: 5.

The sample holds many counts of this clonotype. J is TRBJ1-5 and V is TRBV12-3 or TRBV12-4, with a tentative D call TRBD1 (6 bases). The CDR3 contains 14 residues. The V and J ends lost 4 bases and 9 bases respectively, with 16 bases between them. CDR3 loop: CASSSDRLTGPQHF. The CDR3 DNA is TGTGCCAGCAGTTCTGACAGGCTCACAGGGCCCCAGCATTTT.

This clonotype was seen repeatedly, ten times or more. The rearrangement uses TRBV2 and TRBJ2-7; tentative D call: TRBD2 (6 bases). Germline V lookup: CDR1 SNHLY, CDR2 FYNNEI. The CDR3 runs to 14 residues. The V and J ends lost 8 bases and 0 bases respectively, with 14 bases between them. The CDR3 DNA reads as TGTGCCAGCTATTTTGGGGGGACCTCCTACGAGCAGTACTTC. Protein: CASYFGGTSYEQYF.

This clonotype was counted only a few times. In DNA form, the CDR3 reads TGTGCCAGCAGTGAATGGAAAGGGTTGAGCTCCTACAATGAGCAGTTCTTC. It is translated as CASSEWKGLSSYNEQFF. The chain joins TRBV25-1 to TRBJ2-1; D remains unclear. CDR1 is MGHDK, CDR2 SYGVNS, per germline. This CDR3 region has 17 residues. Trimming pared 1 base from V and 0 bases from J, leaving 13 bases between. The entire variable domain, with the rest obtained from reference TRBV25-1 and TRBJ2-1, is as follows: EADIYQTPRYLVIGTGKKITLECSQTMGHDKMYWYQQDPGMELHLIHYSYGVNSTEKGDLSSESTVSRIRTEHFPLTLESARPSHTSQYLCASSEWKGLSSYNEQFFGPGTRLTVL.

This clonotype has ten or more counts. The rearrangement links TRBV5-1 to TRBJ1-2; 10 bases fit TRBD1. CDR3 size: 15 residues. Germline CDR1 and CDR2: SGHRS and YFSETQ. V dropped 4 bases and J dropped 3; count of bases not matched to a gene: 6. The CDR3 here is CASSVGQGGDYGYTF. Written as DNA, the CDR3 is TGCGCCAGCAGCGTCGGACAGGGGGGCGACTATGGCTACACCTTC.

Note on this clonotype: Since a much larger clone is just one base distant, this may be a read error. The genes are TRBV28 and TRBJ1-6, with TRBD1 identical over 7 bases. Germline CDR1 is MDHEN and CDR2 is SYDVKM. J was trimmed by 6 bases and V by 6 bases; bases with no gene match: 5. CDR3 length equals 14 residues. CDR3 amino acids: CASRPGQPNSPLHF. The CDR3 DNA is TGTGCCAGCAGACCGGGACAGCCTAATTCACCCCTCCACTTT.

In this sample, this clonotype turned up a few times. V and J are TRBV7-9 and TRBJ2-6; possibly TRBD1 for D (6 bases). The CDR3 is made up of 17 amino acids. The germline V gene encodes CDR1 SEHNR and CDR2 FQNEAQ (reference sequence). The ends were cut back, 7 bases at V and 2 bases at J, with 18 bases in the middle. CDR3 DNA sequence: TGTGCCAGCAACCGGGACATCATGACGCCTGGGGCCAACGTCCTGACTTTC. It specifies CASNRDIMTPGANVLTF.

This clonotype came up many times. The rearrangement links TRBV2 to TRBJ2-7; 13 nucleotides match TRBD2. V shed 6 bases and J 5 bases; nucleotides not matched to a gene: 1. The length of the CDR3 is 13 residues. In germline, CDR1 is SNHLY, CDR2 FYNNEI. DNA for the CDR3: TGTGCCAGCAGGACTAGCGGGAGGCACGAGCAGTACTTC. Amino acids: CASRTSGRHEQYF.

In this sample, this clonotype turned up many times. The chain carries TRBV7-9 and TRBJ1-4; a weak D match, TRBD1 (6 bases). The germline gives CDR1 SEHNR, CDR2 FQNEAQ (reference sequence). V lost 4 bases to trimming and J lost 0 bases, with 6 bases between them. This CDR3 comprises 14 residues. The CDR3 spells CASSWTATNEKLFF. The DNA for the CDR3 is TGTGCCAGCAGCTGGACAGCAACTAATGAAAAACTGTTTTTT.

This clonotype was detected only a few times. The rearrangement uses TRBV6-4 and TRBJ1-5; D may be TRBD1 (5 bases). V dropped 6 bases and J dropped 6 bases, with 9 bases sitting between them. Germline V gene data show CDR1 as MRHNA and CDR2 as SNTAGT. This CDR3 region has 12 residues. The CDR3 DNA reads as TGTGCCAGCAGGGCAGGGTTTCAGCCCCAGCATTTT. The encoded protein is CASRAGFQPQHF.

This clonotype appeared many times. The chain is built from TRBV2 and TRBJ1-6; the match to TRBD1 covers 8 bases. The CDR3 consists of 14 residues. The germline gives CDR1 SNHLY, CDR2 FYNNEI. Losses at the gene ends were 6 bases for V and 11 bases for J; bases not matched to a gene: 9. The CDR3 loop is CASSEGQEGTPLHF. The CDR3 bases are TGTGCCAGCAGCGAGGGACAGGAGGGAACACCCCTCCACTTT.

This clonotype was found many times. The genes are TRBV18 and TRBJ2-5, with D unresolved. Between the trimmed V and J ends, which lost 6 bases and 0 bases, there was a span of 17 bases. Germline V gene sequence: CDR1 KGHSH, CDR2 LQKENI. The length of the CDR3 is 16 residues. The CDR3 coding sequence is TGTGCCAGCTCCCCTGTGACTGGACGGTACCAAGAGACCCAGTACTTC. It translates to CASSPVTGRYQETQYF.

This clonotype appeared many times. This chain links TRBV3-1 with TRBJ2-5; weak D call: TRBD2 (7 bases). The V end lost 7 bases, the J end lost 4 bases, and 16 bases lay between the germline ends. CDR1 LGHDT and CDR2 YNNKEL come from the germline V gene (reference sequence). This CDR3 spans 14 amino acids. CDR3 nucleotide sequence: TGTGCCAGCACGATCCAGGGGAGGGGAGAGACCCAGTACTTC. Its translation is CASTIQGRGETQYF.

This clonotype appeared a single time. The rearrangement joins TRBV19 to TRBJ2-5; D possibly corresponds to TRBD1 (5 bases). V dropped 2 bases and J dropped 1 base, with 14 bases sitting between them. The CDR3 loop spans 16 amino acids. Germline V CDR1 and CDR2: LNHDA, SQIVND (reference sequence). The CDR3 region is CASSISQGNIQETQYF. The DNA for the CDR3 is TGTGCCAGTAGTATATCCCAGGGAAACATCCAAGAGACCCAGTACTTC.

This clonotype was counted many times. This chain links TRBV4-2 with TRBJ2-1; D assignment may be TRBD1 or TRBD2 (5 bases each). The germline V and J ends were trimmed by 0 bases and 5 bases, with 11 bases remaining between them. CDR3 size: 15 residues. Per germline, CDR1 LGHNA and CDR2 YNFKEQ. The CDR3 spells CASSQEVGDHNEQFF. CDR3 nucleotides: TGTGCCAGCAGCCAAGAAGTAGGGGACCACAATGAGCAGTTCTTC.

On this clonotype itself: It may be a read error: a sequence one base away is much more abundant. The CDR3 nucleotides are TGTGCCAGCAGTTACTCAGGCGCTATCAATCAGCCCCAGCATTTT. This encodes CASSYSGAINQPQHF. The V and J genes are TRBV6-5 and TRBJ1-5; D gene unclear. Germline assignment: CDR1 MNHEY and CDR2 SVGAGI. V lost 0 bases to trimming and J lost 3 bases, with 9 bases between them. This CDR3 comprises 15 residues.

The table lists this clonotype with many counts. This chain uses TRBV9 with TRBJ2-3; D may be TRBD1 (5 bases). The V gene lost 3 bases and the J gene lost 4 bases, with 15 bases spanning the gap. Germline lookup yields CDR1 SGDLS and CDR2 YYNGEE. This CDR3 is built from 15 residues. CDR3 sequence: CASSASPLRADTQYF. In DNA, the CDR3 is TGTGCCAGCAGCGCCTCCCCCCTCAGGGCAGATACGCAGTATTTT.

This clonotype has at least ten counts. The chain carries TRBV3-1 and TRBJ1-4, with a possible D match to TRBD1 (5 bases). This CDR3 is 14 amino acids long. V was trimmed by 3 bases and J by 6 bases, leaving 11 bases between them. Germline-derived CDR1 and CDR2 are LGHDT and YNNKEL (reference sequence). CDR3: CASSQGDYDEKLFF. The DNA for the CDR3 is TGTGCCAGCAGCCAGGGGGATTACGATGAAAAACTGTTTTTT. The variable domain in full, with the rest retrieved from reference TRBV3-1 and TRBJ1-4, is DTAVSQTPKYLVTQMGNDKSIKCEQNLGHDTMYWYKQDSKKFLKIMFSYNNKELIINETVPNRFSPKSPDKAHLNLHINSLELGDSAVYFCASSQGDYDEKLFFGSGTQLSVL.

As for this clonotype: An end of the junction differs from the germline gene, which may be a read error. CDR3 protein: CGAEHTDTQYF. CDR3 bases: TGCGGTGCTGAACACACAGATACGCAGTATTTT. This rearrangement joins TRBV20-1 to TRBJ2-3; no clear D. The germline CDR1 and CDR2 sequences are DFQATT and SNEGSKA (reference sequence). The CDR3 loop spans 11 amino acids.

In its sample, this clonotype was seen a few times. At one end, the junction sequence differs from germline, possibly due to a read error. This rearrangement joins TRBV27 to TRBJ2-7; D is perhaps TRBD1 (5 bases). CDR3 length equals 14 residues. Germline assignment: CDR1 MNHEY and CDR2 SMNVEV (reference sequence). The CDR3 DNA follows: TGTGCCAGCAGTTTTGGACAAGTCTCCTCCGAGCAGTACTTC. Protein: CASSFGQVSSEQYF.

The chain employs TRBV6-5 and TRBJ1-1; D is unclear. V shed 5 bases and J shed 6 bases, with 13 bases lying between them. The germline CDR1 and CDR2 sequences are MNHEY and SVGAGI. The CDR3 has 13 amino acids. In nucleotides, the CDR3 is TGTGCCAGCAGTCTCGACCTATATGCTGAAGCTTTCTTT. Protein product: CASSLDLYAEAFF.

The V gene is TRBV6-1, the J gene TRBJ2-7; 8 bases match TRBD1. Germline loops: CDR1 MNHNS, CDR2 SASEGT. Losses at the gene ends were 6 bases for V and 6 bases for J; bases not matched to a gene: 7. The CDR3 is 13 amino acids. CDR3 loop: CASRRTGTSEQYF. The DNA of the CDR3 is TGTGCCAGCAGACGGACAGGGACTTCCGAGCAGTACTTC.

The sample holds many counts of this clonotype. The rearrangement links TRBV30 to TRBJ2-7; 8 nucleotides agree with TRBD2. J was trimmed by 2 bases and V by 3 bases; bases with no gene match: 0. Per the germline V gene, CDR1 is GTSNPN and CDR2 is SVGIG (reference sequence). The CDR3 contains 12 residues. The CDR3 DNA sequence: TGTGCCTGGAGGCGGGGGGCCTACGAGCAGTACTTC. Translation gives CAWRRGAYEQYF.

This clonotype was picked up many times. The V call is TRBV20-1, the J call TRBJ2-1; 16 bases are shared with TRBD2. The germline gives CDR1 DFQATT, CDR2 SNEGSKA (reference sequence). There are 16 residues in the CDR3. The V and J ends lost 7 bases and 7 bases, in that order; junction bases with no gene match: 10. CDR3: CSVITGTSGRVNEQFF. DNA for the CDR3: TGCAGTGTTATCACCGGGACTAGCGGGAGGGTTAATGAGCAGTTCTTC.

This clonotype has a count of ten or more. V gene TRBV12-3 or TRBV12-4 combines with J gene TRBJ2-5; tentative D call: TRBD1 (6 bases). Trimming took 5 bases from V and 5 from J, leaving 12 bases between them. The CDR3 sequence is 13 residues long. The CDR3 DNA reads as TGTGCCAGCAGTCCCGGACAGCCGGAGACCCAGTACTTC. Its protein product is CASSPGQPETQYF.

The sample holds many counts of this clonotype. This chain joins TRBV20-1 and TRBJ1-2; 9 nucleotides line up with TRBD1. The CDR3 extends over 13 amino acids. The junction had 7 bases not matched to a gene; V was cut back by 5 bases and J by 6 bases. Per the germline V gene, CDR1 is DFQATT and CDR2 is SNEGSKA (reference sequence). The CDR3, as DNA: TGCAGTGCTGGGACAGGGATTATCCATGGCTACACCTTC. Its protein product is CSAGTGIIHGYTF.

The table lists this clonotype with many counts. The J gene is TRBJ2-1, the V gene TRBV24-1; possible D gene TRBD2, 6 bases. V was trimmed by 3 bases and J by 4 bases, leaving 9 bases between them. The CDR3 runs 14 residues. The germline V gene has CDR1 KGHDR and CDR2 SFDVKD. CDR3 amino acids: CATSDPGLYNEQFF. The CDR3 nucleotides read TGTGCCACCAGTGATCCGGGACTTTACAATGAGCAGTTCTTC.

This clonotype was seen ten or more times. The gene calls are TRBV6-2 or TRBV6-3 and TRBJ2-3; 13 bases line up with TRBD2. Per germline, CDR1 MNHEY and CDR2 SVGEGT. Trimming cost V 2 bases and J 6 bases; bases outside gene matches: 2. The CDR3 loop spans 15 amino acids. The CDR3 bases are TGTGCCAGCAGTTACGGACTAGCGGGAGCGGATACGCAGTATTTT. Its translation is CASSYGLAGADTQYF.

This clonotype showed up many times. The chain employs TRBV27 and TRBJ1-1; D ambiguous. This CDR3 is built from 17 residues. V lost 7 bases and J lost 4, with 25 bases in between. Germline CDR1 reads MNHEY; CDR2 reads SMNVEV (reference sequence). The CDR3 loop reads CASTHNLDAGSVTEAFF. The CDR3 DNA reads TGTGCCAGCACCCATAACCTAGATGCGGGGAGTGTCACTGAAGCTTTCTTT.

Many counts were recorded for this clonotype. The chain has TRBV2 and TRBJ2-3; TRBD2 matches at 13 bases. The V gene's germline CDR1 is SNHLY and CDR2 FYNNEI. The CDR3 spans 21 residues. The trim removed 0 bases at V and 0 bases at J, leaving 12 bases unmatched. The CDR3 region is CASSEASGTSGESPSTDTQYF. The DNA of the CDR3 is TGTGCCAGCAGTGAAGCTTCGGGGACTAGCGGGGAAAGTCCTAGCACAGATACGCAGTATTTT.

This clonotype was seen many times. This chain links TRBV2 with TRBJ1-5, with D unclear. V lost 3 bases to trimming and J lost 4 bases, with 13 bases between them. From germline, CDR1 is SNHLY and CDR2 FYNNEI. This CDR3 has 15 amino acids. The DNA of the CDR3 is TGTGCCAGCAGTGAGGGTCTCAAGCCAAATCAGCCCCAGCATTTT. This translates into CASSEGLKPNQPQHF.

This clonotype was counted at least ten times. The rearrangement links TRBV20-1 to TRBJ2-7; D may be TRBD2 (6 bases). CDR1 and CDR2 from the germline V gene are DFQATT and SNEGSKA (reference sequence). The germline V and J ends were trimmed by 5 bases and 1 base, with 15 bases remaining between them. The CDR3 runs to 14 residues. CDR3 sequence: CSAARGGISYEQYF. DNA of the CDR3: TGCAGTGCTGCCCGTGGGGGGATTTCCTACGAGCAGTACTTC.